This entry is about one T cell receptor beta chain. This clonotype appeared many times. The target of this receptor is not known. No per-base quality is available; no much larger clone lies one base away. Stable Graves' hyperthyroidism was defined as no progression to ophthalmopathy during 18 months of follow-up. Hyperthyroidism patients were aged 18 to 65 years and newly diagnosed, with disease duration of less than 2 months. The study excluded patients with uncontrolled infections, other autoimmune diseases, pregnancy or lactation. Diagnoses relied on clinical symptoms, serum thyroxine and TRAb, thyroid ultrasound and orbital computed tomography. PBMCs were separated from roughly 10 ml of fresh peripheral blood using Ficoll-Paque density gradient centrifugation. Trizol reagent was used to extract total RNA, and RNA quality was then checked on an Agilent 2100 Bioanalyzer. The CDR3 goes from the cysteine to the phenylalanine over 15 residues. The retained sequence is limited to the CDR3, 45 bases, with the frame set at the first base. Trimming at the junction amounts to 0 bases on V and 3 bases on J, and the germline ends lie 9 bases apart. For CDR1 and CDR2, the germline V gene (reference sequence) lists LGHDT and YNNKEL.

The data were taken from a study of T cells in Graves' hyperthyroidism and ophthalmopathy (dated by TCRdb to about 2019). About the investigation overall: Peripheral blood samples were taken at the time of initial diagnosis, prior to any treatment. To identify TCR V-J signatures that set the groups apart, the researchers used a discovery cohort of about a hundred patients, made up of roughly 45 with Graves' ophthalmopathy and some 58 with stable Graves' hyperthyroidism. An independent validation cohort of about 20 hyperthyroidism patients and more than 15 patients who later progressed to ophthalmopathy tested prospective prediction of ophthalmopathy. For training and testing, the 100 patients in the discovery cohort were randomly divided in a 7:3 ratio. Thyroid tissue and blood T-cell repertoires from six Graves' hyperthyroidism patients were also compared in the study. After sampling, hyperthyroidism patients received methimazole starting at 30 mg daily, and ophthalmopathy patients received high-dose intravenous methylprednisolone. The paper describes TCR Vbeta CDR3 sequencing of about 140 peripheral blood samples, made up of under 50 ophthalmopathy patients, some 76 hyperthyroidism patients and roughly 17 progressor patients. General study outcomes and caveats: In cross-validation, a model built on a 13 V-J signature told ophthalmopathy apart from stable hyperthyroidism with approximately 90% sensitivity and about 81% specificity, and in testing the same model reached 80%/75%. Sample size was not statistically predetermined, and blinding of investigators to group allocation was not performed. In validation, progression to ophthalmopathy was predicted by the model with around 71% sensitivity and roughly 72% specificity, a median of approximately 6.5 months before onset. Most expanded thyroid clonotypes (frequency above 0.001) were also detected in blood, suggesting blood repertoires may reflect thyroid immune responses.

TCR beta CDR3 regions were amplified from RNA transcripts. The first round of RT-PCR for the TCR CDR3 was performed with the HTBI primer set and the Qiagen OneStep RT-PCR kit. The libraries were constructed in a second round of multiplex PCR and then size-selected and purified. Libraries were sequenced paired-end with 100 bp reads on an Illumina HiSeq2000. In the paper's pipeline: SOAPnuke was used to process the raw data, with reads discarded if the reads contained adapters or uncalled bases, had a mean Phred below 15, or lacked an exact constant-primer or identifier match. COPE v1.2.5 was used to merge the high-quality paired reads, and each unique nucleotide sequence was defined as a clonotype. Clonotypes were aligned to IMGT TRBV, TRBD and TRBJ reference segments using MiTCR v1.1. The analysis included only V-J combinations with a frequency above 0.0001, which together covered 99.2% of the repertoires. The TCS score was defined as the ratio of F50 (clonal expansion) to E x V (chaos), calculated using BLOSUM62-based TCRdist between CDR3 peptides within each V-J. Welch's t-statistics and random forest reduced 500 to 650 V-J features to fewer than 15, which were used in a naive Bayes classifier (R e1071). TCRdb took the public reads, trimmed them with fastp at Q25, ran MiXCR for clone calling and kept in-frame beta chains. Every entry covers one CDR3 protein and lists the most common genes and DNA from its rows. The V and J calls come from TCRdb's annotation, not from the publication. This sample is represented by some 180,000 distinct CDR3 sequences; 17% of them were singletons. The ten largest clonotypes hold approximately 56% of the sample.

Sequencing was carried out using blood. The chain links TRBV3-1 with TRBJ2-1; the D gene cannot be named for sure. This sequence was found in a woman aged 50 to 65 with Graves' hyperthyroidism. The CDR3 reads CASSQDLSDYNEQFF. The DNA sequence is TGTGCCAGCAGCCAAGATCTTTCTGACTACAATGAGCAGTTCTTC.